A selection of T cell receptor beta chains follows, all from one sample in a study of shared clonotypes between healthy human individuals. The assay was immunoSEQ multiplex PCR, and TCRdb's table has in-frame clones only and misses some. The sample includes millions of clones, approximately 94% of them seen just once. Sequenced input: naive CD4+ T cells sorted from blood. The source is a man aged 18-30 years in good health. Each CDR3 is given with its conserved first and last residue. The D gene is left open where the match is weak. Only part of the rows carry a size: once, few, many, or a class if the clone is expanded.

D: -
V: TRBV28
J: TRBJ1-2
size: -
CDR3: CASSPGDREGSYTF
DNA: TGTGCCAGCAGCCCGGGGGACCGCGAGGGAAGCTACACCTTC

D: -
V: TRBV5-1
J: TRBJ1-1
size: -
CDR3: CASSFRDSLSEAFF
DNA: TGCGCCAGCAGCTTCCGGGATTCACTGTCTGAAGCTTTCTTT

D: -
V: TRBV30
J: TRBJ2-3
size: -
CDR3: CAWTTGSLGTDTQYF
DNA: TGTGCCTGGACTACAGGCTCGCTAGGCACAGATACGCAGTATTTT

D: TRBD1
V: TRBV5-1
J: TRBJ1-2
size: -
CDR3: CASSLPSDRELVANYGYTF
DNA: TGCGCCAGCAGCTTGCCATCGGACAGGGAACTTGTAGCTAACTATGGCTACACCTTC

D: -
V: TRBV18
J: TRBJ2-3
size: -
CDR3: CASSPYHRLESDTQYF
DNA: TGTGCCAGCTCACCATATCATAGACTAGAATCTGATACGCAGTATTTT

D: -
V: TRBV6-5
J: TRBJ2-7
size: -
CDR3: CASSYQGLGEQYF
DNA: TGTGCCAGCAGTTACCAGGGTTTGGGCGAGCAGTACTTC

D: -
V: TRBV28
J: TRBJ1-2
size: -
CDR3: CASSFRGGELAHYGYTF
DNA: TGTGCCAGCAGTTTTCGGGGGGGAGAGCTCGCTCACTATGGCTACACCTTC

D: -
V: TRBV7-9
J: TRBJ1-3
size: -
CDR3: CASSTQASGNTIYF
DNA: TGTGCCAGCAGCACACAAGCCTCTGGAAACACCATATATTTT

D: -
V: TRBV5-1
J: TRBJ2-3
size: once
CDR3: CASSLARTTDTQYF
DNA: TGCGCCAGCAGCTTGGCCCGGACCACAGATACGCAGTATTTT

D: TRBD1
V: TRBV18
J: TRBJ1-1
size: -
CDR3: CASARDRGVPMNTEAFF
DNA: TGTGCCAGCGCGCGGGACAGGGGGGTCCCAATGAACACTGAAGCTTTCTTT

D: TRBD2
V: TRBV7-6
J: TRBJ2-1
size: -
CDR3: CASSLETSSYNEQFF
DNA: TGTGCCAGCAGCTTAGAGACTAGCAGTTACAATGAGCAGTTCTTC

D: TRBD2
V: TRBV28
J: TRBJ2-7
size: -
CDR3: CASGTGAGVDEQYF
DNA: TGTGCCAGCGGCACGGGAGCGGGGGTAGACGAGCAGTACTTC

D: -
V: TRBV19
J: TRBJ2-3
size: -
CDR3: CASSIRGPSTDTQYF
DNA: TGTGCCAGTAGTATCCGGGGGCCTAGCACAGATACGCAGTATTTT

D: -
V: TRBV19
J: TRBJ1-5
size: -
CDR3: CASSIEYQPQHF
DNA: TGTGCCAGTAGTATAGAATATCAGCCCCAGCATTTT

D: -
V: TRBV18
J: TRBJ1-1
size: -
CDR3: CASSPLGGAGNRLMNTEAFF
DNA: TGTGCCAGCTCACCTCTCGGGGGGGCGGGAAACCGCCTAATGAACACTGAAGCTTTCTTT

D: -
V: TRBV7-2
J: TRBJ2-5
size: -
CDR3: CASSLDWGLIQETQYF
DNA: TGTGCCAGCAGCTTAGATTGGGGTTTAATACAAGAGACCCAGTACTTC

D: -
V: TRBV28
J: TRBJ1-4
size: -
CDR3: CASSLVGPRSEKLFF
DNA: TGTGCCAGCAGTTTAGTAGGACCCAGGAGTGAAAAACTGTTTTTT

D: -
V: TRBV18
J: TRBJ2-7
size: -
CDR3: CASSRASSYEQYF
DNA: TGTGCCAGCTCACGCGCGAGCTCCTACGAGCAGTACTTC

D: -
V: TRBV5-1
J: TRBJ1-1
size: once
CDR3: CASSLGQGGTEAFF
DNA: TGCGCCAGCAGCTTGGGCCAGGGAGGCACTGAAGCTTTCTTT

D: -
V: TRBV5-1
J: TRBJ2-3
size: -
CDR3: CASSLVQGGTDTQYF
DNA: TGCGCCAGCAGCTTGGTACAGGGAGGTACGGATACGCAGTATTTT